A single sample gave rise to the 27 T cell receptor beta chains below, sequenced in a study of cytomegalovirus exposure and HLA in healthy donors. Amplification used 60 Vbeta primers and 13 Jbeta primers. Generated by immunoSEQ multiplex PCR, the TCRdb table keeps only in-frame clones and is missing some. The table includes 150,000 to 200,000 clones, 60% to 80% detected once. Sequenced input: PBMCs. The origin of the receptors is a man aged 35-49 years in good health and CMV-seropositive.

This clone came up a few times. The CDR3 region is CASSTRTGGGYTF. CDR3 coding DNA: TGTGCCAGCAGTACACGGACAGGGGGAGGCTACACCTTC. This rearrangement joins TRBV6-5 to TRBJ1-2; 10 bases are shared with TRBD1. The CDR3 is 13 residues long. V gave up 5 bases and J gave up 8 bases; unmatched junction bases: 5. Germline V gene sequence: CDR1 MNHEY, CDR2 SVGAGI.

The V call is TRBV19, the J call TRBJ2-1; TRBD2 aligns across 8 bases. The CDR3 is made up of 14 amino acids. From germline, CDR1 is LNHDA and CDR2 SQIVND (reference sequence). The CDR3 loop is CVTNGRAEGNEQFF. CDR3 nucleotides: TGTGTCACCAACGGGAGGGCGGAGGGGAATGAGCAGTTCTTC.

This clone was observed a few times. This chain links TRBV6-6 with TRBJ2-1; 10 bases are a match to TRBD1. Trimming cost V 5 bases and J 3 bases; bases outside gene matches: 4. This CDR3 has 15 residues. Germline V gene sequence: CDR1 MNHNY, CDR2 SVGAGI (reference sequence). The CDR3 sequence is CASSAGTGDYNEQFF. The CDR3 nucleotides are TGTGCCAGCAGTGCCGGGACAGGGGACTACAATGAGCAGTTCTTC.

The rearrangement uses TRBV18 and TRBJ2-3; D is unresolved. V lost 6 bases and J 5 bases, leaving 18 bases between the germline ends. CDR1 is KGHSH and CDR2 is LQKENI in the germline V gene. This CDR3 is built from 15 residues. The CDR3 DNA reads as TGTGCCAGCTCCCCAACCGGGTCCCGAGTAGATACGCAGTATTTT. Translated: CASSPTGSRVDTQYF.

This chain links TRBV7-6 with TRBJ2-5, with 13 bases aligning to TRBD2. Germline V gene lookup returns CDR1 SGHVS and CDR2 FNYEAQ. This CDR3 contains 18 residues. J gave up 5 bases and V 1 base, and 10 bases lay outside the gene matches. The CDR3 DNA reads as TGTGCCAGCAGCTTAGGGACTAGCGGGAGAGCCTACATGGAGACCCAGTACTTC. Protein: CASSLGTSGRAYMETQYF.

This CDR3 reads CASHGIRFTGPGANVLTF. DNA for the CDR3: TGTGCCAGCCACGGGATCCGGTTCACAGGGCCCGGGGCCAACGTCCTGACTTTC. The chain links TRBV19 to TRBJ2-6, with D possibly matching TRBD1 (6 bases). Trimming stripped 9 bases from V and 4 bases from J, with 25 bases between. Per germline, CDR1 LNHDA and CDR2 SQIVND (reference sequence). There are 18 residues in the CDR3.

The J gene is TRBJ1-1, the V gene TRBV4-1; possible D gene TRBD1, 6 bases. The CDR3 is made up of 17 amino acids. Trimming removed 0 bases from V and 1 base from J, with 15 bases in between. Per the germline V gene, CDR1 is MGHRA and CDR2 is YSYEKL. The CDR3 DNA sequence: TGCGCCAGCAGCCAAGAGGTCCTCGGACAGAGGAACACTGAAGCTTTCTTT. This gives the protein CASSQEVLGQRNTEAFF.

V and J are TRBV18 and TRBJ2-7; 11 bases map to TRBD2. With 4 bases clipped from V and 3 bases from J, the junction kept 11 bases outside the gene matches. The CDR3 extends over 17 amino acids. CDR1 and CDR2 (germline): KGHSH, LQKENI. The CDR3 region has the DNA TGTGCCAGCTCACTACCAGGGGCCGGGACTAGCGGCTACGAGCAGTACTTC. Its translation: CASSLPGAGTSGYEQYF. Based on the CDR3 plus reference TRBV18 and TRBJ2-7, the full variable domain is NAGVMQNPRHLVRRRGQEARLRCSPMKGHSHVYWYRQLPEEGLKFMVYLQKENIIDESGMPKERFSAEFPKEGPSILRIQQVVRGDSAAYFCASSLPGAGTSGYEQYFGPGTRLTVT.

This rearrangement joins TRBV19 to TRBJ2-2; 11 bases align to TRBD2. The CDR3 consists of 14 residues. V dropped 10 bases and J dropped 4; count of bases not matched to a gene: 5. Germline CDR1 is LNHDA and CDR2 is SQIVND (reference sequence). CDR3 region: CATTLAGGTGELFF. Here the CDR3 DNA reads TGTGCCACCACCCTAGCGGGAGGCACCGGGGAGCTGTTTTTT. The whole variable domain, remainder taken from reference TRBV19 and TRBJ2-2, is DGGITQSPKYLFRKEGQNVTLSCEQNLNHDAMYWYRQDPGQGLRLIYYSQIVNDFQKGDIAEGYSVSREKKESFPLTVTSAQKNPTAFYLCATTLAGGTGELFFGEGSRLTVL.

The V and J genes are TRBV21-1 and TRBJ1-4; the DNA was not used to check the table's D call, TRBD1. TRBV21-1 has pseudogene status. The CDR3 has 17 amino acids. CDR3 coding DNA: TGTGCCAGCAGCAAAGGGAATGTATACAGGGTAAGGGAAAAACTGTTTTTT. It translates to CASSKGNVYRVREKLFF.

The V and J genes are TRBV30 and TRBJ2-3; 7 bases match TRBD2. The CDR3 spans 13 residues. Germline V CDR1 and CDR2: GTSNPN, SVGIG (reference sequence). Trimming cost V 8 bases and J 6 bases; bases outside gene matches: 11. CDR3: CAGTSAAVDTQYF. The CDR3 DNA reads as TGTGCCGGTACTAGCGCCGCAGTTGATACGCAGTATTTT.

The V call is TRBV18, the J call TRBJ1-1; D is undetermined. V was trimmed by 4 bases and J by 1 base, leaving 13 bases between them. CDR3 length: 15 residues. CDR1 and CDR2 from the germline V gene are KGHSH and LQKENI. CDR3 bases: TGTGCCAGCTCACGCGGTTCGAGAAGGAACACTGAAGCTTTCTTT. Encoded protein: CASSRGSRRNTEAFF.

The rearrangement links TRBV2 to TRBJ2-2, with 10 bases lining up with TRBD2. Losses at the gene ends were 6 bases for V and 6 bases for J; bases not matched to a gene: 10. This CDR3 comprises 16 residues. The germline CDR1 and CDR2 sequences are SNHLY and FYNNEI. CDR3 sequence reads: CASRTISGRRAGELFF. The CDR3 region has the DNA TGTGCCAGCAGAACCATTAGCGGGAGGCGAGCCGGGGAGCTGTTTTTT.

This chain uses TRBV7-8 with TRBJ2-5; TRBD2 matches at 8 bases. The CDR3 has 15 amino acids. Germline CDR1 is SGHVS and CDR2 is FQNEAQ. V trimming: 3 bases; J trimming: 3 bases; junction bases outside the gene matches: 6. CDR3 DNA sequence: TGTGCCAGCAGCTTTAGCGGGAACCCGGAAGAGACCCAGTACTTC. Protein product: CASSFSGNPEETQYF.

The genes are TRBV5-1 and TRBJ2-3; D is ambiguous. Between the trimmed V and J ends, which lost 5 bases and 2 bases, there was a span of 6 bases. Germline lookup yields CDR1 SGHRS and CDR2 YFSETQ. The CDR3 consists of 12 residues. CDR3 amino acids: CASSIPTDTQYF. In nucleotides, the CDR3 is TGCGCCAGCAGTATCCCCACAGATACGCAGTATTTT.

The chain has TRBV6-6 and TRBJ2-7, with 7 nucleotides matching TRBD2. The V gene's germline CDR1 is MNHNY and CDR2 SVGAGI (reference sequence). The CDR3 is made up of 14 amino acids. The V segment lost 6 bases and the J segment 2 bases; nucleotides outside the gene matches: 7. The CDR3 is CASRGRASTYEQYF. CDR3 in DNA: TGTGCCAGCAGGGGGAGGGCTTCCACCTACGAGCAGTACTTC.

This clone was observed once. The chain employs TRBV7-2 and TRBJ2-7, with D perhaps matching TRBD1 (5 bases). CDR1 and CDR2 (germline): SGHTA, FQGNSA. V lost 4 bases and J 1 base, leaving 14 bases between the germline ends. The CDR3 contains 15 residues. The CDR3 bases are TGTGCCAGCAGCTCGCCGCCAGGGTTGTCCTACGAGCAGTACTTC. As protein: CASSSPPGLSYEQYF.

The chain joins TRBV7-2 to TRBJ2-5; 8 bases map to TRBD2. Trimming cost V 2 bases and J 5 bases; bases outside gene matches: 7. CDR3 size: 15 residues. CDR1 is SGHTA, CDR2 FQGNSA, per germline. The CDR3 spells CASSLTAGGWETQYF. In nucleotides, the CDR3 is TGTGCCAGCAGCTTAACGGCGGGAGGATGGGAGACCCAGTACTTC. Supplemented by reference TRBV7-2 and TRBJ2-5, the full variable domain reads GAGVSQSPSNKVTEKGKDVELRCDPISGHTALYWYRQSLGQGLEFLIYFQGNSAPDKSGLPSDRFSAERTGGSVSTLTIQRTQQEDSAVYLCASSLTAGGWETQYFGPGTRLLVL.

J is TRBJ2-3 and V is TRBV28; D possibly corresponds to TRBD2 (6 bases). CDR3 length: 17 residues. The V and J ends lost 4 bases and 3 bases respectively, with 20 bases between them. Germline values: CDR1 MDHEN, CDR2 SYDVKM. The CDR3 nucleotides are TGTGCCAGCAGTTCCCCGTCCCGCGGGGTTGGAACAGATACGCAGTATTTT. It codes for CASSSPSRGVGTDTQYF.

As for this clone: Compared with germline, one end of the junction differs, possibly owing to a read error. The V gene is TRBV5-1, the J gene TRBJ2-3, with 10 positions matching TRBD2. Germline CDR1 reads SGHRS; CDR2 reads YFSETQ. The CDR3 extends over 15 amino acids. CDR3 region: CASASSSGSTDTQYF. CDR3 bases: TGCGCCAGCGCCTCTTCTAGCGGGAGCACCGATACGCAGTATTTT.

The V gene is TRBV5-6, the J gene TRBJ1-2; D gene unclear. Trimming removed 0 bases from V and 2 bases from J, with 8 bases in between. Germline assignment: CDR1 SGHDT and CDR2 YYEEEE. The CDR3 covers 14 residues. The DNA for the CDR3 is TGTGCCAGCAGCTTGGGACACCCGAACTATGGCTACACCTTC. This sequence encodes CASSLGHPNYGYTF.

J is TRBJ2-5 and V is TRBV6-1; D unresolved. The CDR3 is 14 amino acids. Trimming shortened V by 2 bases and J by 1 base, and 8 bases separated the two germline ends. Germline V gene sequence: CDR1 MNHNS, CDR2 SASEGT. CDR3 in DNA: TGTGCCAGCAGTGAACTGTACAGCCAAGAGACCCAGTACTTC. It codes for CASSELYSQETQYF.

This rearrangement joins TRBV6-5 to TRBJ2-5; perhaps TRBD1 as D (6 bases). The CDR3 extends over 12 amino acids. V was clipped by 6 bases and J by 6 bases, with 11 bases between them. The V gene's germline CDR1 is MNHEY and CDR2 SVGAGI. CDR3: CASRSQGQTQYF. CDR3 nucleotides: TGTGCCAGCAGATCACAGGGCCAGACCCAGTACTTC.

The CDR3 sequence: CALRNSNSGGTEAFF. The CDR3 nucleotides read TGTGCCCTCCGTAACTCGAACTCCGGCGGTACTGAAGCTTTCTTT. The chain uses TRBV10-3 and TRBJ1-1; D uncertain. V lost 11 bases and J lost 5, with 24 bases in between. The germline V gene has CDR1 ENHRY and CDR2 SYGVKD. The CDR3 extends over 15 amino acids.

The rearrangement uses TRBV4-1 and TRBJ2-1; a possible D gene is TRBD2 (6 bases). V lost 1 base and J 3 bases, leaving 16 bases between the germline ends. The CDR3 covers 17 residues. Per germline, CDR1 MGHRA and CDR2 YSYEKL. The CDR3 sequence is CASSQVGSGPLYNEQFF. The CDR3, as DNA: TGCGCCAGCAGCCAAGTGGGGAGCGGGCCGCTCTACAATGAGCAGTTCTTC.

V gene TRBV5-6 combines with J gene TRBJ2-7; D might be TRBD2 (5 bases). Germline-derived CDR1 and CDR2 are SGHDT and YYEEEE. Trimming stripped 4 bases from V and 5 bases from J, with 22 bases between. The CDR3 sequence is 16 residues long. The chain's CDR3 is CASSRVGSGKGHEQYF. The CDR3 DNA reads TGTGCCAGCAGCCGGGTAGGGTCCGGGAAAGGCCACGAGCAGTACTTC.

This rearrangement joins TRBV7-9 to TRBJ1-2; possible D gene TRBD1, 6 bases. This CDR3 is 14 amino acids long. Germline-derived CDR1 and CDR2 are SEHNR and FQNEAQ (reference sequence). V lost 8 bases, J lost 6 bases, and 19 bases lay in between. In DNA form, the CDR3 reads TGTGCCAGCTCCTATACCTCGGGGACACATGGCTACACCTTC. Its translation is CASSYTSGTHGYTF.